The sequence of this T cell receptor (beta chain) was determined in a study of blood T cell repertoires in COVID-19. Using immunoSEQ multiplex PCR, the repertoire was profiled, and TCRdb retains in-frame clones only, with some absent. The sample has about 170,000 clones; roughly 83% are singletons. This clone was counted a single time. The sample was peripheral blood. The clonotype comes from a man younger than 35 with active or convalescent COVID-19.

This CDR3 reads CASSLNGGRAGYEQYF. The CDR3 DNA reads TGTGCCAGCAGCTTAAATGGCGGGAGGGCCGGCTACGAGCAGTACTTC. The rearrangement uses TRBV7-3 and TRBJ2-7; 9 bases are a match to TRBD2. The germline gives CDR1 SGHTA, CDR2 FQGTGA. The CDR3 consists of 16 residues. The V segment lost 1 base and the J segment 3 bases; nucleotides outside the gene matches: 7.